These T cell receptor beta chains were read from a single sample in a study of identical twins. TCRdb reprocessed the 5' RACE reads with MiXCR, giving one entry per CDR3 protein. The sample yields some 900,000 distinct CDR3 sequences, more than 9% seen once. This same sample was also part of a study on yellow fever vaccine responses in identical twins.

Material: PBMCs. The receptors originated from a woman between 18 and 30 years old in good health. Both conserved end residues are part of each CDR3. Each record gives: CDR3 DNA, CDR3 protein, J gene, V gene, D gene, clone size. The D gene is left open where the match is weak. Clone size is given for some rows only: seen once, a few or many times, or a class if the clone is expanded.

CDR3 DNA: TGCGCCAGCAGCACCACAGGGGTTGAGCAGTACTTC
CDR3 protein: CASSTTGVEQYF
J gene: TRBJ2-7
V gene: TRBV5-1
D gene: TRBD1
clone size: -

CDR3 DNA: TGTGCCAGCAGTTTACTTAGCACTGAAGCTTTCTTT
CDR3 protein: CASSLLSTEAFF
J gene: TRBJ1-1
V gene: TRBV28
D gene: -
clone size: few

CDR3 DNA: TGTGCCAGCAGCCCGGACAGGTCTGAAGCTTTCTTT
CDR3 protein: CASSPDRSEAFF
J gene: TRBJ1-1
V gene: TRBV12-3/TRBV12-4
D gene: TRBD1
clone size: -

CDR3 DNA: TGTGCCACCAGTGATTCGTTTACTAGCGGGGACACCGGGGAGCTGTTTTTT
CDR3 protein: CATSDSFTSGDTGELFF
J gene: TRBJ2-2
V gene: TRBV24-1
D gene: TRBD2
clone size: many

CDR3 DNA: TGTGCCACCGGGGTGAGAGGGAGCACCGGGGAGCTGTTTTTT
CDR3 protein: CATGVRGSTGELFF
J gene: TRBJ2-2
V gene: TRBV24-1
D gene: -
clone size: few

CDR3 DNA: TGTGCCAGCAGCTATGAAAGCTCCTACAATGAGCAGTTCTTC
CDR3 protein: CASSYESSYNEQFF
J gene: TRBJ2-1
V gene: TRBV7-9
D gene: -
clone size: many

CDR3 DNA: TGCGCCAGCAGCTTGAATGTCGGGGCTACTGGGGCCAACGTCCTGACTTTC
CDR3 protein: CASSLNVGATGANVLTF
J gene: TRBJ2-6
V gene: TRBV5-1
D gene: -
clone size: -

CDR3 DNA: TGTGCCAGCAGCCCACAGTATTATAGCAATCAGCCCCAGCATTTT
CDR3 protein: CASSPQYYSNQPQHF
J gene: TRBJ1-5
V gene: TRBV6-1
D gene: -
clone size: -

CDR3 DNA: TGTGCCAGCAGCTTAGGGTCAGGACTAGCGGGGTATAATGAGCAGTTCTTC
CDR3 protein: CASSLGSGLAGYNEQFF
J gene: TRBJ2-1
V gene: TRBV7-9
D gene: TRBD2
clone size: -

CDR3 DNA: TGTGCCAGCAGTTCCCGCCAAGGGACAGGCGGGGAGACCCAGTACTTC
CDR3 protein: CASSSRQGTGGETQYF
J gene: TRBJ2-5
V gene: TRBV5-6
D gene: TRBD1
clone size: few

CDR3 DNA: TGCGCCAGCAGGTCTCGGGGAGGACCCCAAGAGACCCAGTACTTC
CDR3 protein: CASRSRGGPQETQYF
J gene: TRBJ2-5
V gene: TRBV5-1
D gene: -
clone size: -

CDR3 DNA: TGCAGTGCTAGACCATCCGGACGTCGAGAGCAGTACTTC
CDR3 protein: CSARPSGRREQYF
J gene: TRBJ2-7
V gene: TRBV20-1
D gene: -
clone size: few

CDR3 DNA: TGTGCCAGCAGCTTTGGAGGGGGAGTCAACACAGATACGCAGTATTTT
CDR3 protein: CASSFGGGVNTDTQYF
J gene: TRBJ2-3
V gene: TRBV28
D gene: -
clone size: few

CDR3 DNA: TGTGCCAGCAGCTTATCGGAATGGAACGAGCAGTACTTC
CDR3 protein: CASSLSEWNEQYF
J gene: TRBJ2-7
V gene: TRBV7-7
D gene: -
clone size: few

CDR3 DNA: TGCAGTGCCCCTAGACAGGGACAGGCATACGAGCAGTACTTC
CDR3 protein: CSAPRQGQAYEQYF
J gene: TRBJ2-7
V gene: TRBV20-1
D gene: TRBD1
clone size: -

CDR3 DNA: TGCAGTGCTAGAGATCCTCTGGGTAGCACAGATACGCAGTATTTT
CDR3 protein: CSARDPLGSTDTQYF
J gene: TRBJ2-3
V gene: TRBV20-1
D gene: -
clone size: -

CDR3 DNA: TGTGCCAGCAGCCAAGGGGGGGCCTATGGCTACACCTTC
CDR3 protein: CASSQGGAYGYTF
J gene: TRBJ1-2
V gene: TRBV3-1
D gene: -
clone size: -

CDR3 DNA: TGCGCCAGCAGCTTGGACCCTAGCGGGGGGAGCACAGATACGCAGTATTTT
CDR3 protein: CASSLDPSGGSTDTQYF
J gene: TRBJ2-3
V gene: TRBV5-1
D gene: TRBD2
clone size: -

CDR3 DNA: TGTGCCAGCAGCCCCCCAGACAGGGGGCGGGAGGAGCAGTACTTC
CDR3 protein: CASSPPDRGREEQYF
J gene: TRBJ2-7
V gene: TRBV7-9
D gene: TRBD1
clone size: few

CDR3 DNA: TGTGCCAGCAGCCTCTCGCGGGGCATCCATGAGCAGTTCTTC
CDR3 protein: CASSLSRGIHEQFF
J gene: TRBJ2-1
V gene: TRBV28
D gene: -
clone size: -

CDR3 DNA: TGTGCCAGCAGTGAGGGGACAATTTACAATGAGCAGTTCTTC
CDR3 protein: CASSEGTIYNEQFF
J gene: TRBJ2-1
V gene: TRBV25-1
D gene: -
clone size: -

CDR3 DNA: TGCAGTGCTAGAGATCTCTCAGGGAGGATCGGGGAGCTGTTTTTT
CDR3 protein: CSARDLSGRIGELFF
J gene: TRBJ2-2
V gene: TRBV20-1
D gene: -
clone size: few

CDR3 DNA: TGTGCCAGCAGTTATGGAGGAGGCGGGCATAATTCACCCCTCCACTTT
CDR3 protein: CASSYGGGGHNSPLHF
J gene: TRBJ1-6
V gene: TRBV12-3/TRBV12-4
D gene: -
clone size: many

CDR3 DNA: TGCAGTGCTTTTGGACAGAGGAAAATGAACACTGAAGCTTTCTTT
CDR3 protein: CSAFGQRKMNTEAFF
J gene: TRBJ1-1
V gene: TRBV20-1
D gene: -
clone size: few

CDR3 DNA: TGTGCCAGCAGCTGGAATACAGGGAGGAACACTGAAGCTTTCTTT
CDR3 protein: CASSWNTGRNTEAFF
J gene: TRBJ1-1
V gene: TRBV5-5
D gene: -
clone size: few

CDR3 DNA: TGTGCCAGCAGCCAAGGTCGGGGGAGCTCCTACAATGAGCAGTTCTTC
CDR3 protein: CASSQGRGSSYNEQFF
J gene: TRBJ2-1
V gene: TRBV14
D gene: -
clone size: -

CDR3 DNA: TGTGCCAGCACTACGCAGGGAGCGGGACGTGAAAAACTGTTTTTT
CDR3 protein: CASTTQGAGREKLFF
J gene: TRBJ1-4
V gene: TRBV7-6
D gene: -
clone size: few

CDR3 DNA: TGTGCCAGCAGTTCCGGACCAGGAGGGCCTATGCATACGCAGTATTTT
CDR3 protein: CASSSGPGGPMHTQYF
J gene: TRBJ2-3
V gene: TRBV28
D gene: -
clone size: -

CDR3 DNA: TGTGCCACCAGCACAGGGTTCACTGAAGCTTTCTTT
CDR3 protein: CATSTGFTEAFF
J gene: TRBJ1-1
V gene: TRBV15
D gene: -
clone size: -

CDR3 DNA: TGTGCCAGCAGCCAAGAGGGGCTAGGCTCCTACAATGAGCAGTTCTTC
CDR3 protein: CASSQEGLGSYNEQFF
J gene: TRBJ2-1
V gene: TRBV14
D gene: -
clone size: -

CDR3 DNA: TGTGCCAGTAAACAGGGATTTAACACTGAAGCTTTCTTT
CDR3 protein: CASKQGFNTEAFF
J gene: TRBJ1-1
V gene: TRBV6-1
D gene: -
clone size: few

CDR3 DNA: TGCAGTGCGAGAATCATCAGGGACTATGGCTACACCTTC
CDR3 protein: CSARIIRDYGYTF
J gene: TRBJ1-2
V gene: TRBV20-1
D gene: -
clone size: few

CDR3 DNA: TGTGCCAGCAGCTTAGGGGTCGGATACTACGAGCAGTACTTC
CDR3 protein: CASSLGVGYYEQYF
J gene: TRBJ2-7
V gene: TRBV11-2
D gene: -
clone size: -

CDR3 DNA: TGTGCCAGCAGTGAACATGGGGACAATGAGCAGTTCTTC
CDR3 protein: CASSEHGDNEQFF
J gene: TRBJ2-1
V gene: TRBV25-1
D gene: -
clone size: few

CDR3 DNA: TGCGCCAGCAGCGAACGACTAGCGGGGGGTCAAGAGACCCAGTACTTC
CDR3 protein: CASSERLAGGQETQYF
J gene: TRBJ2-5
V gene: TRBV5-1
D gene: TRBD2
clone size: many

CDR3 DNA: TGTGCCAGCAGCCGGACGGAACAAAATGGAAACACCATATATTTT
CDR3 protein: CASSRTEQNGNTIYF
J gene: TRBJ1-3
V gene: TRBV3-1
D gene: -
clone size: few

CDR3 DNA: TGTGCCAGCAGTTTAGATACAGGGGGCCGGAATCAGCCCCAGCATTTT
CDR3 protein: CASSLDTGGRNQPQHF
J gene: TRBJ1-5
V gene: TRBV12-3/TRBV12-4
D gene: TRBD1
clone size: few

CDR3 DNA: TGTGCCAGCAGGGGGACTAGCGGGCCTCAAGAGACCCAGTACTTC
CDR3 protein: CASRGTSGPQETQYF
J gene: TRBJ2-5
V gene: TRBV12-3/TRBV12-4
D gene: TRBD2
clone size: -